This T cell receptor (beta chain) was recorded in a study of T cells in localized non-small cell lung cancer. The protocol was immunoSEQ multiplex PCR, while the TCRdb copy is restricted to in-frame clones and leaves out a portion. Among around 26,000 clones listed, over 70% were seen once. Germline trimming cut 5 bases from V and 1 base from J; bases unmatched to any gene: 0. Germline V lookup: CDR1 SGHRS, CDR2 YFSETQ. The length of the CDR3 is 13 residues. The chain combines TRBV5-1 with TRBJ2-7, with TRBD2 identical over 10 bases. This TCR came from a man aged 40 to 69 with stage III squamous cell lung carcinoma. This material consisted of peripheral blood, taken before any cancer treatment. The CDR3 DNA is TGCGCCAGCAGACTAGCGGGGTCCTACGAGCAGTACTTC. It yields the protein CASRLAGSYEQYF.